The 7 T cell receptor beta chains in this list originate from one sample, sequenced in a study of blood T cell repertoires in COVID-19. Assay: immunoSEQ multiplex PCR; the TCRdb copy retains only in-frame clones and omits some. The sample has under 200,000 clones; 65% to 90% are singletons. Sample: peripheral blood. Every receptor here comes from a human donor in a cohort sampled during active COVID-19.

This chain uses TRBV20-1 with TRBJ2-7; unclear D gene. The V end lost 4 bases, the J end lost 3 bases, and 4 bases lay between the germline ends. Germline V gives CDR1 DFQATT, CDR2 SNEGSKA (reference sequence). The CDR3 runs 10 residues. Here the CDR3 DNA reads TGCAGTGCTAACGGCTACGAGCAGTACTTC. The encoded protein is CSANGYEQYF.

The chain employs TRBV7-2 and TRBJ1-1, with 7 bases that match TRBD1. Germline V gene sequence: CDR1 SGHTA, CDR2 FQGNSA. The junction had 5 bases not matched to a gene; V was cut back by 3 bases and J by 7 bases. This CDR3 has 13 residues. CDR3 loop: CASSLTGNGEAFF. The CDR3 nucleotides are TGTGCCAGCAGCTTGACAGGGAATGGTGAAGCTTTCTTT.

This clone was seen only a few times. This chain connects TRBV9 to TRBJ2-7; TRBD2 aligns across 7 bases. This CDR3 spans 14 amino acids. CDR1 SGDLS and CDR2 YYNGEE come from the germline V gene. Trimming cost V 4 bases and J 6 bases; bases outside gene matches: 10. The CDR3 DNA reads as TGTGCCAGCAGCCAACTGGGACTACCAGGCGAGCAGTACTTC. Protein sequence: CASSQLGLPGEQYF.

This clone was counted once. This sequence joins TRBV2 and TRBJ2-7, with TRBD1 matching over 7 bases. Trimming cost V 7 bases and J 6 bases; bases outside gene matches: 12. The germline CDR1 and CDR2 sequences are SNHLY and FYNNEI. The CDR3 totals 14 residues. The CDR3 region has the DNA TGTGCCAGCAACGGACAGGCCGCGTCGGGCGAGCAGTACTTC. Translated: CASNGQAASGEQYF.

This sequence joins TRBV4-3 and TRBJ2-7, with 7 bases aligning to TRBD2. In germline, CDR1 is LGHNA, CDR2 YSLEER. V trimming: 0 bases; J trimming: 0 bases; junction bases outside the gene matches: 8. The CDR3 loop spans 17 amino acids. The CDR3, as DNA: TGCGCCAGCAGCCAAGATTCTAGCGGTATCAGCTCCTACGAGCAGTACTTC. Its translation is CASSQDSSGISSYEQYF.

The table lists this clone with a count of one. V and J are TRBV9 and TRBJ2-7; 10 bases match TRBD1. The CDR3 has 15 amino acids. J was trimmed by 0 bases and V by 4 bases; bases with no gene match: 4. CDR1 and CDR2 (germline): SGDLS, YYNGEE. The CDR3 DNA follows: TGTGCCAGCAGCCCGGGACAGGGGAGCTCCTACGAGCAGTACTTC. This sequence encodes CASSPGQGSSYEQYF.

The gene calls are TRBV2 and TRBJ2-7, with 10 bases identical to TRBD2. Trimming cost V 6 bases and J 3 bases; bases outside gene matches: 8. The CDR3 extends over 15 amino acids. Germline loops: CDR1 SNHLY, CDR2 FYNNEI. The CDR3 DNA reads TGTGCCAGCAGCGGCGGGGCTAGCGGGGGCTACGAGCAGTACTTC. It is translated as CASSGGASGGYEQYF.